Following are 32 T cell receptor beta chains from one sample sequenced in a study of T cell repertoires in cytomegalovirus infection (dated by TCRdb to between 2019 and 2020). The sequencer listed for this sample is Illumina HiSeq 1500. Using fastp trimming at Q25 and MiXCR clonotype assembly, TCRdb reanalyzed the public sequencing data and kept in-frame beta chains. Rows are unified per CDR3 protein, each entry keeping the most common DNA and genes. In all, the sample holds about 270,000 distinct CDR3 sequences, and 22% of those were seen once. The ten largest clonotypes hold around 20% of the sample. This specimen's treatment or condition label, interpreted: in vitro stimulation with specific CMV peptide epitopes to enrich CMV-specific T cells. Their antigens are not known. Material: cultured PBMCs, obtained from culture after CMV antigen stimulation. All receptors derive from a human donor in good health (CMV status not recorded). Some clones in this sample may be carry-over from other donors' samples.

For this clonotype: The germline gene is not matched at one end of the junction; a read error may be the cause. The CDR3 DNA sequence: TGTGCCAGCAGCTTATTCGGACTAGCGGGAGTCTACGAGCAGTACTTC. Protein product: CASSLFGLAGVYEQYF. The rearrangement links TRBV28 to TRBJ2-7; 13 nucleotides line up with TRBD2. Germline V lookup: CDR1 MDHEN, CDR2 SYDVKM. This CDR3 contains 16 residues.

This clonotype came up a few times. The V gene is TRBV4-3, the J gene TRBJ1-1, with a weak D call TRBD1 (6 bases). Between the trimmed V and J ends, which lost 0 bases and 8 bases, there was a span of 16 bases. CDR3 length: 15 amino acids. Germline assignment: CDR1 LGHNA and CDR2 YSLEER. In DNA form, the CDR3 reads TGCGCCAGCAGCCAAGATCAAGGGGGTCTCACCGAAGCTTTCTTT. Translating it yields CASSQDQGGLTEAFF.

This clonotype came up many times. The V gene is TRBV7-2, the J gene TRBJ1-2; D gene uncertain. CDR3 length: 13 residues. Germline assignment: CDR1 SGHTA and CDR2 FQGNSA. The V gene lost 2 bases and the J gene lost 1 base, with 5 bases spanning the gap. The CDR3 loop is CASSLNSNYGYTF. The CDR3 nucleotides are TGTGCCAGCAGCTTAAACAGTAACTATGGCTACACCTTC. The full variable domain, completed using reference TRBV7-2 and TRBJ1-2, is GAGVSQSPSNKVTEKGKDVELRCDPISGHTALYWYRQSLGQGLEFLIYFQGNSAPDKSGLPSDRFSAERTGGSVSTLTIQRTQQEDSAVYLCASSLNSNYGYTFGSGTRLTVV.

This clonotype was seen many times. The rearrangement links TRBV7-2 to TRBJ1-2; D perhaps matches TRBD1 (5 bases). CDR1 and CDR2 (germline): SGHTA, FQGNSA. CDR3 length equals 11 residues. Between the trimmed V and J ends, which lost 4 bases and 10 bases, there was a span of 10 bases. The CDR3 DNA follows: TGTGCCAGCAGCTCCTCCAGGGTCTACACCTTC. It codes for CASSSSRVYTF.

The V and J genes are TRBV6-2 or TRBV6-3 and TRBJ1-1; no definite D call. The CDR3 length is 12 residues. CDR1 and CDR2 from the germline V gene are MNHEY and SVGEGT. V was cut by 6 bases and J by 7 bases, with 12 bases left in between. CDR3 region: CASRRTGYEAFF. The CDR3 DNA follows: TGTGCCAGCAGGAGGACCGGTTATGAAGCTTTCTTT.

The CDR3 protein is CASSYVGLAEDTQYF. CDR3 sequence (DNA): TGTGCCAGCAGTTACGTGGGACTAGCGGAAGATACGCAGTATTTT. The V and J genes are TRBV6-2 or TRBV6-3 and TRBJ2-3, with 11 nucleotides matching TRBD2. The CDR3 sequence is 15 residues long. V lost 2 bases, J lost 5 bases, and 3 bases stayed unmatched. Germline CDR1 and CDR2: MNHEY and SVGEGT.

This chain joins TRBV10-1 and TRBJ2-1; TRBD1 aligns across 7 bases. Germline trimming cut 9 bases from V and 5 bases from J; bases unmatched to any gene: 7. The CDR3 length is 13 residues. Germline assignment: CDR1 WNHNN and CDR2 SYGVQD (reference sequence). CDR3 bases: TGCGCCAGTTCGACAGGGCCCAACAATGAGCAGTTCTTC. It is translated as CASSTGPNNEQFF.

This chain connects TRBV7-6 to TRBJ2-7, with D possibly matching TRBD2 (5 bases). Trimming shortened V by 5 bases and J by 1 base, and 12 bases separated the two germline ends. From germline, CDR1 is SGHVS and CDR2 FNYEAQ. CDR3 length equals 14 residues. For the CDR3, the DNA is TGTGCCAGCAGCCCACGAGAGGGATCCTACGAGCAGTACTTC. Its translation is CASSPREGSYEQYF.

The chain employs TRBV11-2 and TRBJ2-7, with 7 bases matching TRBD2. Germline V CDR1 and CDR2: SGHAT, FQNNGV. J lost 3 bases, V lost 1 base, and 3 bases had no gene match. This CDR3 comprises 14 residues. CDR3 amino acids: CASSLGLADYEQYF. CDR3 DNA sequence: TGTGCCAGCAGCTTAGGGCTAGCGGACTACGAGCAGTACTTC. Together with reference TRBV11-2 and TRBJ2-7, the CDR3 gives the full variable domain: EAGVAQSPRYKIIEKRQSVAFWCNPISGHATLYWYQQILGQGPKLLIQFQNNGVVDDSQLPKDRFSAERLKGVDSTLKIQPAKLEDSAVYLCASSLGLADYEQYFGPGTRLTVT.

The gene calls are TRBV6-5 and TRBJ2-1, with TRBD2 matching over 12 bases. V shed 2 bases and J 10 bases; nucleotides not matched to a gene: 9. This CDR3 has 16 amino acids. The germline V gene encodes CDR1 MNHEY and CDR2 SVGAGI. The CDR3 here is CASSYGWTSGIGEQFF. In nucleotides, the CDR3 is TGTGCCAGCAGTTACGGATGGACTAGCGGGATAGGGGAGCAGTTCTTC.

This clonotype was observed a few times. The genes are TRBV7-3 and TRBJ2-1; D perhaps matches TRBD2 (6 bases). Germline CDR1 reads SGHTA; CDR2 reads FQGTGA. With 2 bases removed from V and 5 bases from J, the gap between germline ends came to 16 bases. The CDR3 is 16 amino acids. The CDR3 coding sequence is TGTGCCAGCAGCTTACGGGGGACGGGGCCCGACAATGAGCAGTTCTTC. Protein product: CASSLRGTGPDNEQFF.

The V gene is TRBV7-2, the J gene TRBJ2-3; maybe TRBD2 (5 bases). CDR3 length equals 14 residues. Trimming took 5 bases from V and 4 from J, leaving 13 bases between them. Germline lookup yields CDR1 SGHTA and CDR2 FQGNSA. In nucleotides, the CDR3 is TGTGCCAGCAGCCCTACTACTAGGCCAGATACGCAGTATTTT. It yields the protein CASSPTTRPDTQYF.

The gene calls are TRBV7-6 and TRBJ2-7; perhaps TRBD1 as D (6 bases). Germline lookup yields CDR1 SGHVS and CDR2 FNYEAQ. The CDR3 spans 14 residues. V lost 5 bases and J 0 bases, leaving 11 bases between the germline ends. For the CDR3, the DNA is TGTGCCAGCAGCCTGACAGGTCCCTCCTACGAGCAGTACTTC. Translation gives CASSLTGPSYEQYF.

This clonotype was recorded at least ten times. As DNA, the CDR3 is TGTGCCAGCAGTACTAGCGGGAGCCCCTACAATGAGCAGTTCTTC. Its protein product is CASSTSGSPYNEQFF. The chain carries TRBV6-6 and TRBJ2-1; TRBD2 aligns across 11 bases. V shed 5 bases, J shed 2 bases, and the junction held 2 bases outside the gene matches. Germline V gives CDR1 MNHNY, CDR2 SVGAGI (reference sequence). This CDR3 has 15 residues.

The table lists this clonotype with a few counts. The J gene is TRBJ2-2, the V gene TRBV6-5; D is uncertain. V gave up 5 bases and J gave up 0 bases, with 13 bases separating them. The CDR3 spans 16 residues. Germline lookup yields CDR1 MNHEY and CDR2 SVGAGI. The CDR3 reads CASSRFRAANTGELFF. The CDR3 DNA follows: TGTGCCAGCAGTCGATTCCGGGCAGCGAACACCGGGGAGCTGTTTTTT.

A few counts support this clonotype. The CDR3, as DNA: TGTGCCAGTAGTCAGGACGGGCCCGGCTCACCCCTCCACTTT. It specifies CASSQDGPGSPLHF. The chain joins TRBV19 to TRBJ1-6; D remains ambiguous. Germline V CDR1 and CDR2: LNHDA, SQIVND (reference sequence). The CDR3 runs 14 residues. V was shortened by 5 bases and J by 10 bases, with 15 bases between the two germline ends.

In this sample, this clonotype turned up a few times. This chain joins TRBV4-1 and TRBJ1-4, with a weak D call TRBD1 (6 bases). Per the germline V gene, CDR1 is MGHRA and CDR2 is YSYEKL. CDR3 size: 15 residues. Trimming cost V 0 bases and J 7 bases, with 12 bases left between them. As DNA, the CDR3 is TGCGCCAGCAGCCAAGATCCCAGGGGAAGTGAAAAACTGTTTTTT. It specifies CASSQDPRGSEKLFF.

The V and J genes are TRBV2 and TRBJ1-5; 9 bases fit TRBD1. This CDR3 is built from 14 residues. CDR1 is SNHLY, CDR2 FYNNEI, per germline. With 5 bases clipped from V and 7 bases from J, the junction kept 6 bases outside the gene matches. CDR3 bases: TGTGCCAGCAGTTTCAGACAGGGGGAACAGCCCCAGCATTTT. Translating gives CASSFRQGEQPQHF.

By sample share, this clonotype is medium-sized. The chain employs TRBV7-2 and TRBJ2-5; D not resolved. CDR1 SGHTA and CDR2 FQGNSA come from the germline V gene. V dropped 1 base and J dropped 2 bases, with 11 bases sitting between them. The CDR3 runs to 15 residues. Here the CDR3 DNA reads TGTGCCAGCAGCTTAGGGGCTGGCGTACAAGAGACCCAGTACTTC. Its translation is CASSLGAGVQETQYF.

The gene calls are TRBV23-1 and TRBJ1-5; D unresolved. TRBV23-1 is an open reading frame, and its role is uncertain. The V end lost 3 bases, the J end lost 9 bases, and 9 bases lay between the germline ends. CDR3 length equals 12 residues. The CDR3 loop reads CASSHPLGPQHF. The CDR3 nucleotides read TGCGCCAGCAGTCACCCCCTGGGGCCCCAGCATTTT.

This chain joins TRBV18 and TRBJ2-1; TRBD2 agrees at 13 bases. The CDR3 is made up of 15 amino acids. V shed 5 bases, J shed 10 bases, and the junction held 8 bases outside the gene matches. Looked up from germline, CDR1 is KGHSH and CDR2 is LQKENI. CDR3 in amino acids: CASSGGTSGTVEQFF. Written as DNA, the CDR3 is TGTGCCAGCTCAGGGGGGACTAGCGGGACCGTGGAGCAGTTCTTC.

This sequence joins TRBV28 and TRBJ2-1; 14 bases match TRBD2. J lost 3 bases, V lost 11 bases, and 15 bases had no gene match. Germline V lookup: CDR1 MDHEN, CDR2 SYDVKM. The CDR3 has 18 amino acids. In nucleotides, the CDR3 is TGTGCCCAAGCGTCCGGACTAGCGGGAGGATACGTCTACAATGAGCAGTTCTTC. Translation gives CAQASGLAGGYVYNEQFF.

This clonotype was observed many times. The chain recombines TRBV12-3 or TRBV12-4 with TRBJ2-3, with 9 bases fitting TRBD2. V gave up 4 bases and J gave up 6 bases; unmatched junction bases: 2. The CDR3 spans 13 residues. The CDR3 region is CASSSSGKDTQYF. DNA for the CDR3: TGTGCCAGCAGTTCTAGCGGGAAGGATACGCAGTATTTT.

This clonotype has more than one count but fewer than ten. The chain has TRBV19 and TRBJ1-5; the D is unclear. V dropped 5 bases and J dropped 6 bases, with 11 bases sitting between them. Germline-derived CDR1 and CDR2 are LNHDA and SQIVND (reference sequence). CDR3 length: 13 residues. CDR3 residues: CASSPTLIQPQHF. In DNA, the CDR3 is TGTGCCAGTAGTCCTACCCTTATTCAGCCCCAGCATTTT.

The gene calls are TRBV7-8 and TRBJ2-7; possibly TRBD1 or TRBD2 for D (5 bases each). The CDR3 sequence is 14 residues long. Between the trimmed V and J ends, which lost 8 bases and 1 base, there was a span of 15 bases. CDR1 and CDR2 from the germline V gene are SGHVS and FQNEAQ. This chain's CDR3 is CASRPGTSSYEQYF. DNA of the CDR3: TGTGCCAGCCGCCCCGGGACGAGTTCCTACGAGCAGTACTTC.

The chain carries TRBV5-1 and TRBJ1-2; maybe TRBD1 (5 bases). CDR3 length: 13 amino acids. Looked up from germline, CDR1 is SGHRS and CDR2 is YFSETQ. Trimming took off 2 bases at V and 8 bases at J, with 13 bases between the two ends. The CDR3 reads CASSFQGSMGYTF. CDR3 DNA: TGCGCCAGCAGCTTCCAGGGTTCTATGGGCTACACCTTC.

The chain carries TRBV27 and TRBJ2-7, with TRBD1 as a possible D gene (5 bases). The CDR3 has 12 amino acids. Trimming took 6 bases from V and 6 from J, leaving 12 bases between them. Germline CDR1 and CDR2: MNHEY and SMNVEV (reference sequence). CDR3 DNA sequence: TGTGCCAGCAGCCCCCTGGGGCGCGAGCAGTACTTC. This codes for CASSPLGREQYF.

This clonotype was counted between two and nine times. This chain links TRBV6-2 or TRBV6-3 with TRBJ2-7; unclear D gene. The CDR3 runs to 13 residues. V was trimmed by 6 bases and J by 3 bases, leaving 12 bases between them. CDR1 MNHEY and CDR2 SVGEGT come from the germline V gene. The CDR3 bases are TGTGCCAGCAGCCCTTATGGGGACTACGAGCAGTACGTC. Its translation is CASSPYGDYEQYV.

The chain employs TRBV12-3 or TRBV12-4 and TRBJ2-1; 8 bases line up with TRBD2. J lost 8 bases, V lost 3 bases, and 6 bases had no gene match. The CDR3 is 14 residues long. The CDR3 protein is CASSFQRERDEQFF. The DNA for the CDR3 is TGTGCCAGCAGTTTCCAGCGGGAGAGGGATGAGCAGTTCTTC.

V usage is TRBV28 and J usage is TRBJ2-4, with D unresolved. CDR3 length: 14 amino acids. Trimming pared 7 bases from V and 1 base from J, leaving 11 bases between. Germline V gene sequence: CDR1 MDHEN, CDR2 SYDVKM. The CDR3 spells CASTRAAAKNIQYF. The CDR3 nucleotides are TGTGCCAGCACTCGGGCCGCTGCCAAAAACATTCAGTACTTC. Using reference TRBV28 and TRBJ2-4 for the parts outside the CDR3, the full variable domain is DVKVTQSSRYLVKRTGEKVFLECVQDMDHENMFWYRQDPGLGLRLIYFSYDVKMKEKGDIPEGYSVSREKKERFSLILESASTNQTSMYLCASTRAAAKNIQYFGAGTRLSVL.

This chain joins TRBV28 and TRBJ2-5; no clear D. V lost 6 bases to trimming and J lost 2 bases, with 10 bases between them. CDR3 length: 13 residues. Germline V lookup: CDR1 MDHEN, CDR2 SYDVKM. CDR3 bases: TGTGCCAGCAGCCAAATGGGGCAAGAGACCCAGTACTTC. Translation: CASSQMGQETQYF.

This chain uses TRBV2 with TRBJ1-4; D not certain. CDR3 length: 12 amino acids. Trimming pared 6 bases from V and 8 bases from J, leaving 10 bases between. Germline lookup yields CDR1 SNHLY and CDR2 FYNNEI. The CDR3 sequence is CASRSRWEKLFF. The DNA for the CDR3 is TGTGCCAGCAGAAGCCGGTGGGAAAAACTGTTTTTT.